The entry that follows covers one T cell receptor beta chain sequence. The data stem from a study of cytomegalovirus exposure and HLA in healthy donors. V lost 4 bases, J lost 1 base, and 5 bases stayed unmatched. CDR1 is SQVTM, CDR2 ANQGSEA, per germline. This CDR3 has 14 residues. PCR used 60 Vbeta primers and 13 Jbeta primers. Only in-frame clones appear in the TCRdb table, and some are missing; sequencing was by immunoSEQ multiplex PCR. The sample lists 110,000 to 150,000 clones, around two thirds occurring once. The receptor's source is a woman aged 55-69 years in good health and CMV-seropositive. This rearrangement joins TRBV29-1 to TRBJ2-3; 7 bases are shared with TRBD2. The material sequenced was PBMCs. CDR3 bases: TGCAGCGTTGCGTCTCTAGCGGGCACAGATACGCAGTATTTT. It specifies CSVASLAGTDTQYF.